This TCR beta chain originates from a study of response to subunit inactivated influenza vaccine. Comments on this clonotype: Its antigen remains unidentified.

Trimming removed 3 bases at V and 15 bases at J, with 18 bases between. The CDR3 consists of 13 residues. Germline V gives CDR1 MNHEY, CDR2 SVGEGT. Each CDR3 protein is one row after TCRdb ran MiXCR on the RT-PCR reads. The sample holds about 190,000 distinct CDR3 sequences, 13% to 15% seen once. Study-level points and caveats: Only a handful of new T cells, the authors suggested, are recruited with each seasonal influenza vaccination.

Material: CD8+ T cells sorted from PBMCs, obtained 5 to 6 days after vaccination. The J gene is TRBJ2-1, the V gene TRBV6-2 or TRBV6-3, with a tentative D call TRBD2 (5 bases). The clonotype comes from a man in his fifties or sixties who received an inactivated influenza vaccine. CDR3 nucleotides: TGTGCCAGCAGTTATCCCCCGGGGTGGGATCTGTTCTTC. Translation gives CASSYPPGWDLFF.